This T cell receptor beta chain stems from a study of control samples from healthy donors and cancer patients. The germline V and J ends were trimmed by 6 bases and 4 bases, with 18 bases remaining between them. The CDR3 consists of 15 residues. Per germline, CDR1 MNHEY and CDR2 SVGAGI. Produced via immunoSEQ multiplex PCR; TCRdb's table is partial and in-frame only. Of some 100,000 clones listed, around 89% were seen once; the top ten hold roughly 15%. This receptor was identified in a woman aged 50 to 60 in good health. Sequences were obtained from blood. The chain joins TRBV6-5 to TRBJ1-1, with D unclear. The CDR3 DNA follows: TGTGCCAGCAGAGATCTTGGTTTTGGCGGCACTGAAGCTTTCTTT. Translating it yields CASRDLGFGGTEAFF.